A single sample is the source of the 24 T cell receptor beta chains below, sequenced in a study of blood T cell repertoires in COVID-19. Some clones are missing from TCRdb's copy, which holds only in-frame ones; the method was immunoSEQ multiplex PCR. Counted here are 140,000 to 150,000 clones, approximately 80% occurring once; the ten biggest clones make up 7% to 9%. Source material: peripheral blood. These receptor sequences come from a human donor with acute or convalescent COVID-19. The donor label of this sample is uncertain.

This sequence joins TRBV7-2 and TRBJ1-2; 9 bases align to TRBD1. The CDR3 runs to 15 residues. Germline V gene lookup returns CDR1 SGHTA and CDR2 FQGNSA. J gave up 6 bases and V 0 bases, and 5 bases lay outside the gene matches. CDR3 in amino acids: CASSLARDRVNGYTF. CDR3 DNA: TGTGCCAGCAGCTTAGCGAGGGACAGGGTAAATGGCTACACCTTC.

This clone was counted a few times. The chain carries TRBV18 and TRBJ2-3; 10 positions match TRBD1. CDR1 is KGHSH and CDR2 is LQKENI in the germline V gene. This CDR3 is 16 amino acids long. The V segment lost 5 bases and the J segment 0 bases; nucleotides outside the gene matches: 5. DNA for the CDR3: TGTGCCAGCTCATCTAAGGGACAGGGGAGCACAGATACGCAGTATTTT. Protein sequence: CASSSKGQGSTDTQYF.

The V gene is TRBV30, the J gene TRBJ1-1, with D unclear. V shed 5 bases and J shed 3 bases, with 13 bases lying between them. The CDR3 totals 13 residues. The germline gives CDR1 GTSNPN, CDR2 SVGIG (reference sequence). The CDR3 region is CAWDRGGYTEAFF. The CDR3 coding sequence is TGTGCCTGGGATCGGGGAGGGTACACTGAAGCTTTCTTT.

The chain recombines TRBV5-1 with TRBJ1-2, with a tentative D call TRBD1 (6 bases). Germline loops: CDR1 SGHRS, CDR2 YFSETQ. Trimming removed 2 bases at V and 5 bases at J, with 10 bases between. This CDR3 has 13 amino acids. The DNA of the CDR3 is TGCGCCAGCAGCTTTGGGGGCGGGTATGGCTACACCTTC. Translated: CASSFGGGYGYTF.

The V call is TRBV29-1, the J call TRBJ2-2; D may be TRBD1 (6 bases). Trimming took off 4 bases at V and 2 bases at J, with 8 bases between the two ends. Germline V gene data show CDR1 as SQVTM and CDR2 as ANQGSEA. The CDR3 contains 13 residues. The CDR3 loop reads CSVGTVNTGELFF. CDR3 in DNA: TGCAGCGTTGGGACAGTAAACACCGGGGAGCTGTTTTTT.

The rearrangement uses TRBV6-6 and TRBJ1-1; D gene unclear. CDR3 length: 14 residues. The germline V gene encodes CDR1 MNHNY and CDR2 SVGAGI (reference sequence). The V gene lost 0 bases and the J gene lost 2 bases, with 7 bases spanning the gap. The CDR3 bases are TGTGCCAGCAGTTACTCGAACGGTAACACTGAAGCTTTCTTT. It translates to CASSYSNGNTEAFF.

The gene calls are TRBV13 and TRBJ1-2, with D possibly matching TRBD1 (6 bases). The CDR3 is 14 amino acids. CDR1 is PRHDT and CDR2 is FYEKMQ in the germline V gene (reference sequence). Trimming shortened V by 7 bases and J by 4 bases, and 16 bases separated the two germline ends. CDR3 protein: CASTQGVGGYGYTF. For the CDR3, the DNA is TGTGCCAGCACCCAAGGGGTAGGGGGCTATGGCTACACCTTC.

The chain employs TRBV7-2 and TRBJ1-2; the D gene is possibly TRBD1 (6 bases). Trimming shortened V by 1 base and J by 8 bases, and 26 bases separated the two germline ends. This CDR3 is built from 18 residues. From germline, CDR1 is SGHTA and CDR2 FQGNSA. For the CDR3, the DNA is TGTGCCAGCAGCTTAGATGGTAGGGAGAGGGGGAAGATTGAAGGCTACACCTTC. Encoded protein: CASSLDGRERGKIEGYTF.

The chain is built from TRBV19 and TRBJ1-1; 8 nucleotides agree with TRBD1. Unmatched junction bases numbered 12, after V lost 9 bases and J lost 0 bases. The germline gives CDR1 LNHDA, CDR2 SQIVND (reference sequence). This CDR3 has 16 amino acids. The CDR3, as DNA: TGTGCCAGGATGCAGGGAGCCAGGGGGCTGAACACTGAAGCTTTCTTT. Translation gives CARMQGARGLNTEAFF.

The DNA of the CDR3 is TGTGCCAGCAGCCAAGCTACAGGGCCTAATGAAAAACTGTTTTTT. Translating gives CASSQATGPNEKLFF. The chain has TRBV3-1 (or the pseudogene TRBV3-2) and TRBJ1-4; D possibly corresponds to TRBD1 (6 bases). Germline V gene sequence: CDR1 LGHDT, CDR2 YNNKEL (reference sequence). The CDR3 runs to 15 residues. V was shortened by 1 base and J by 3 bases, with 9 bases between the two germline ends.

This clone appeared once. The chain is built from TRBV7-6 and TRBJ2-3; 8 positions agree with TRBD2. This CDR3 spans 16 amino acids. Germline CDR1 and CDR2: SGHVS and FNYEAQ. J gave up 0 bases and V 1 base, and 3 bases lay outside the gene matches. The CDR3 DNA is TGTGCCAGCAGCTTAGAGAGCGGGGGAAGCACAGATACGCAGTATTTT. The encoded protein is CASSLESGGSTDTQYF.

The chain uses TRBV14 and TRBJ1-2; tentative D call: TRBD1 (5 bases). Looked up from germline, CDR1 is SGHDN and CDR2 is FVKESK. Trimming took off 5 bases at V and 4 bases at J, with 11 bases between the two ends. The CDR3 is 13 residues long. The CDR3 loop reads CASSKGLLYGYTF. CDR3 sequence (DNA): TGTGCCAGCAGCAAGGGACTCCTCTATGGCTACACCTTC.

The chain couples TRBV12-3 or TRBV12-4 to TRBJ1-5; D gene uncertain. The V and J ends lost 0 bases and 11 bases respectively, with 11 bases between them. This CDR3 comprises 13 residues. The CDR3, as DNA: TGTGCCAGCAGTTTAGCGAGGCGTACCTCCCAGCATTTT. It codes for CASSLARRTSQHF.

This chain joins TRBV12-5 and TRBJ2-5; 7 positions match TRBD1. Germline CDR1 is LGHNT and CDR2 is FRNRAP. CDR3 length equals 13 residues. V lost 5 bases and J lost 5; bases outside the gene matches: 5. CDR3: CASGEGAGETQYF. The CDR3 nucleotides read TGTGCTAGTGGTGAGGGGGCTGGGGAGACCCAGTACTTC.

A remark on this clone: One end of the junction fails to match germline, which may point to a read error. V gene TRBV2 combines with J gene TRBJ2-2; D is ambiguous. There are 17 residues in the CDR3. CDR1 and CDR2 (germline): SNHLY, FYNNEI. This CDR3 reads CASSEALGPMNIGELFF. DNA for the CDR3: TGTGCCAGCAGTGAAGCGCTTGGGCCGATGAACATCGGGGAGCTGTTTTTT.

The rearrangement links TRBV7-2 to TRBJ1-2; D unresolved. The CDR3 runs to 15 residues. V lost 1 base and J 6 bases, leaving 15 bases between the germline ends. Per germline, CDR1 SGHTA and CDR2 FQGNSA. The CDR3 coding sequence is TGTGCCAGCAGCTTAGAAGTGGGCAAGTGGAATGGCTACACCTTC. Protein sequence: CASSLEVGKWNGYTF. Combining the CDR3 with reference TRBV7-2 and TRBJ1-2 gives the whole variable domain GAGVSQSPSNKVTEKGKDVELRCDPISGHTALYWYRQSLGQGLEFLIYFQGNSAPDKSGLPSDRFSAERTGGSVSTLTIQRTQQEDSAVYLCASSLEVGKWNGYTFGSGTRLTVV.

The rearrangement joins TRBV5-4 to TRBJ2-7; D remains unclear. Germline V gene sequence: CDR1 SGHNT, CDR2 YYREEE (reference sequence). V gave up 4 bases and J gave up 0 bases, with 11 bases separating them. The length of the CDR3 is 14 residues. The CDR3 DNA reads TGTGCCAGCAGCCCGACTGGCCCCTCCTACGAGCAGTACTTC. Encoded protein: CASSPTGPSYEQYF.

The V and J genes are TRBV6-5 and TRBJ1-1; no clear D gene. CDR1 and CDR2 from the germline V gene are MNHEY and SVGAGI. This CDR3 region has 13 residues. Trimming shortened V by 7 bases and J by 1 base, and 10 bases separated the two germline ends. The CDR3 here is CASIKEGNTEAFF. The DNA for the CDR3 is TGTGCCAGCATTAAGGAGGGGAACACTGAAGCTTTCTTT.

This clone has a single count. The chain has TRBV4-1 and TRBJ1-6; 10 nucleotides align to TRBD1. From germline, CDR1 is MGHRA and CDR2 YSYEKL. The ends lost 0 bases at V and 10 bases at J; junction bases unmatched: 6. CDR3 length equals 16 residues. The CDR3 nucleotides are TGCGCCAGCAGCCAAGAAGGGGGGACAGGGGTCTCACCCCTCCACTTT. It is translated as CASSQEGGTGVSPLHF.

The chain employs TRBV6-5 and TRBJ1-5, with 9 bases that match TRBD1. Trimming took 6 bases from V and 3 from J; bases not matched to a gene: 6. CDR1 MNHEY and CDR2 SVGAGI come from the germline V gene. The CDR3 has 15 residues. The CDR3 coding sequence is TGTGCCAGCAGCCCGGGACAGGGTATCAATCAGCCCCAGCATTTT. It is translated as CASSPGQGINQPQHF.

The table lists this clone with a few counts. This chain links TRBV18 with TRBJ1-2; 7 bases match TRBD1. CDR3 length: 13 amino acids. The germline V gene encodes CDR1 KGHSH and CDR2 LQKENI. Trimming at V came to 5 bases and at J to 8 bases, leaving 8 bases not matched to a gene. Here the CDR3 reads CASSATGSSGYTF. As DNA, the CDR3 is TGTGCCAGCTCAGCGACAGGGAGTTCGGGCTACACCTTC.

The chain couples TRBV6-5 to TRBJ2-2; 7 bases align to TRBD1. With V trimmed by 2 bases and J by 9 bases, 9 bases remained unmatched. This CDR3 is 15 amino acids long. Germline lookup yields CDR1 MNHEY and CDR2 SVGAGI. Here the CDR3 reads CASSYEAGGTWELFF. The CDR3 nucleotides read TGTGCCAGCAGTTACGAGGCAGGGGGAACGTGGGAGCTGTTTTTT.

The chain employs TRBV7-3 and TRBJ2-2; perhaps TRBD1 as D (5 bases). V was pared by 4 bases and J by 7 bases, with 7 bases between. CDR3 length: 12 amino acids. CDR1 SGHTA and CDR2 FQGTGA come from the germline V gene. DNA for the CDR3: TGTGCCAGCAGCTCCCAGGGCGGGGAGCTGTTTTTT. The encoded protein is CASSSQGGELFF.

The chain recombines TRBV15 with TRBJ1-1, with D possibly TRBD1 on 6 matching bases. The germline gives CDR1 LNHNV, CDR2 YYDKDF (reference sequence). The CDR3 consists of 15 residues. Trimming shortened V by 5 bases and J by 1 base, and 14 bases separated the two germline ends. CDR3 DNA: TGTGCCACCAGCGGTACAGGGAAGAGGAACACTGAAGCTTTCTTT. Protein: CATSGTGKRNTEAFF.